Given below is one TCR beta chain in context. This entry comes from a study of blood T cell repertoires in COVID-19. Study-wide background: Samples came from the United States, Italy and Spain, spanning acute and convalescent COVID-19. PBMCs, B-cell-depleted T cells, or T cells provided the cDNA or gDNA that made up the material.

The ends lost 0 bases at V and 5 bases at J; junction bases unmatched: 11. Germline assignment: CDR1 SGHTS and CDR2 YDEGEE. The CDR3 sequence is 18 residues long. Study processing details: Amplification with reference gene primers provided the estimates of nucleated cell counts. The table came from immunoSEQ multiplex PCR; TCRdb's copy has only in-frame clones and leaves some out. For V, J and clone size, that table is used; D and trimming come from the DNA. The sample contains about 86,000 clones, around 85% of which appear only once. The sequencing sample was made of peripheral blood. This chain links TRBV5-8 with TRBJ2-5, with 12 bases fitting TRBD2. This clonotype was sampled from a man between 65 and 79 years old with acute or convalescent COVID-19. CDR3 nucleotide sequence: TGTGCCAGCAGCTTGGTAGCGGGGGGACTAGCGGGTGTGGAGACCCAGTACTTC. Translating gives CASSLVAGGLAGVETQYF.